This TCR beta chain was sequenced for a study of identical twins (dated by TCRdb to 2016 to 2018). Regarding the study in general: The study deep-sequenced TCR alpha and beta repertoires from monozygotic twins, unrelated adults of various ages and cord blood to test whether fetal clonotypes persist. Replicate twin experiments were performed at different times using different library preparation protocols to rule out contamination. The investigation overall reported the following: Because the same donors could not be followed over many years, conclusions were based on cross-sectional statistical analysis. Compared with coincidental sharing between unrelated individuals, out-of-frame TCR alpha sequences shared between twins had an excess of sequences with low generation probability. Excess twin sharing in beta out-of-frame sequences was weaker because fewer shared sequences lowered the signal-to-noise ratio. Zero-insertion analyses could be partly confounded by invariant T cells such as MAIT and iNKT, though diverse VJ usage argued against such confounding for most clonotypes. In monozygotic twins, out-of-frame TCR alpha sharing was systematically underestimated by recombination models, although the models agreed with sharing between unrelated individuals. Abundant cord blood beta clonotypes carried fewer insertions; young adult naive repertoires showed a weaker similar trend, while memory repertoires showed none.

CDR1 and CDR2 (SEHNR, FQNEAQ) derive from the germline V gene (reference sequence). The CDR3 spans 13 residues, from the cysteine through the phenylalanine. CDR3 DNA only is kept here, 39 bases in frame from base 1. Every donor was a healthy Caucasian. The twin cohort comprised three pairs of female monozygotic twins, all aged roughly 18 to 29 years. CD4+ and CD8+ T cell populations were isolated with positive isolation kits from Invitrogen. Remarks on this clonotype: Its antigen is still unknown. One end of the junction fails to match germline, which may point to a read error.

The receptor library was made with 5' RACE. Sequencer: Illumina HiSeq 2000. A universal primer binding site was added through template switching, and the final cDNA carried a unique molecular identifier so that TCR cDNA molecules could be counted accurately. First-strand cDNA for TCR alpha and beta chains was synthesized from specific primers in the conserved constant-segment region. To control for contamination, every cDNA library carried two barcodes: a SMART-Mk sample barcode plus Illumina barcodes. TruSeq adapter sequences along with Illumina sample barcodes were introduced in two successive PCR steps. The TCR alpha and beta cDNA libraries were sequenced on the Illumina HiSeq platform using custom primers. Processing in the source paper ran as follows. MiGEC was used to process raw reads and extract unique molecular identifiers, and MiXCR was used to find CDR3 positions. Recombination models were inferred per individual with the repgenHMM and IGoR tools using an EM algorithm. The analysis of shared clonotypes was done with the tcR package in R, with sharing normalized by the product of cloneset sizes. To study raw recombination without the effects of thymic and clonal selection, out-of-frame nonproductive sequences were analyzed. Using fastp trimming at Q25 and MiXCR clonotype assembly, TCRdb reanalyzed the public sequencing data and kept in-frame beta chains. Here each entry gathers all rows of one CDR3 protein and keeps the most common genes and DNA. The V and J calls and clone size are TCRdb's, not the authors'. The sample table contains some 500,000 distinct CDR3 sequences; only one count was recorded for approximately 15% of them. The biggest ten clones account for approximately 0.52% of the sample.

The same data also contributed to another study, on yellow fever vaccine responses in identical twins. As the second study states: According to the authors, the vaccine-induced T cell response in identical twins seemed to be partly convergent and partly specific to each individual. The study precisely tracked vaccine-responding T cell clones in identical twins.

The clonotype originates from a young woman in good health. The chain is assembled from TRBV7-9 and TRBJ2-5, with the D call perhaps TRBD1 or TRBD2, each one matching 5 bases. Sequenced sample: CD4+ T cells sorted from blood. The encoded CDR3 is CASSFPGTGTQCF. Read as DNA, the sequence is TGTGCCAGCAGCTTCCCAGGGACGGGGACCCAGTGCTTC.